One and the same sample provided the 4 T cell receptor beta chains below, sequenced in a study of cytomegalovirus exposure and HLA in healthy donors. The PCR employed 60 Vbeta primers together with 13 Jbeta primers. TCRdb's copy holds only in-frame clones and misses some; the assay was immunoSEQ multiplex PCR. The sample lists 85,000 to 100,000 clones; roughly three quarters were seen once. Sample: PBMCs. These receptors all come from a woman aged 35 to 49 in good health and CMV-seronegative.

The CDR3 DNA reads TGTGCCAGCAGCTACCAGGGGGGCCCCTCCACTGAAGCTTTCTTT. Translating gives CASSYQGGPSTEAFF. This sequence joins TRBV13 and TRBJ1-1; 7 positions agree with TRBD1. This CDR3 is built from 15 residues. The germline gives CDR1 PRHDT, CDR2 FYEKMQ (reference sequence). V shed 4 bases and J 4 bases; nucleotides not matched to a gene: 9.

This clone occurred a few times. This chain connects TRBV28 to TRBJ1-5; weak D call: TRBD1 (5 bases). CDR1 MDHEN and CDR2 SYDVKM come from the germline V gene. V lost 10 bases to trimming and J lost 2 bases, with 21 bases between them. This CDR3 spans 16 amino acids. The DNA for the CDR3 is TGTGCCACCTTCCCGGGGGGACTGCGGGGCAATCAGCCCCAGCATTTT. Amino acid sequence: CATFPGGLRGNQPQHF.

This clone was picked up one time. The CDR3 DNA sequence: TGCGCCAGCATCTACCGCGGGGCAACTAATGAAAAACTGTTTTTT. Residues: CASIYRGATNEKLFF. The rearrangement links TRBV4-1 to TRBJ1-4; D is uncertain. This CDR3 is built from 15 residues. CDR1 and CDR2 (germline): MGHRA, YSYEKL. V was shortened by 7 bases and J by 0 bases, with 12 bases between the two germline ends.

This chain connects TRBV27 to TRBJ2-7, with D hard to call. The germline V gene has CDR1 MNHEY and CDR2 SMNVEV (reference sequence). The V end lost 5 bases, the J end lost 2 bases, and 16 bases lay between the germline ends. The CDR3 covers 15 residues. The chain's CDR3 is CASSRSQLTPYEQYF. The CDR3, as DNA: TGTGCCAGCAGTCGATCTCAATTAACACCCTACGAGCAGTACTTC.